Described below is a single T cell receptor (beta chain) sequence and its context. Everyone who took part was roughly 18 to 89 years old, and they came from about two dozen US areas. The record originates from a study of blood T cell repertoires in COVID-19. The overall study: PBMCs, B-cell-depleted T cells, or T cells provided the cDNA or gDNA that made up the material.

The protocol was immunoSEQ multiplex PCR, while the TCRdb copy is restricted to in-frame clones and leaves out a portion. The sample has more than 250,000 clones, 88% seen once. V shed 7 bases and J 7 bases; nucleotides not matched to a gene: 8. Looked up from germline, CDR1 is SNHLY and CDR2 is FYNNEI. The CDR3 is made up of 15 amino acids. The sequencing input was PBMCs or T cells enriched from blood (not recorded which). The TCR comes from a woman aged 40 to 55 with acute COVID-19. The chain carries TRBV2 and TRBJ1-6, with 9 bases matching TRBD1. Here the CDR3 DNA reads TGTGCCAGCAAAATACAGGGGGCAGGGAATTCACCCCTCCACTTT. Amino acids: CASKIQGAGNSPLHF.